Sequencing of this T cell receptor beta chain was carried out in a study of shared clonotypes between healthy human individuals (dated by TCRdb to the early 2020s). Notes on the research overall: The cohort comprised two women and three men aged 18 to 49 years. To estimate repertoire size and how much clonotype sharing occurs between individuals, the study deeply sequenced the blood TCR repertoires of about five healthy adults. Per donor, leukapheresis produced somewhere between about 0.8 and 9.5 billion PBMCs. To increase sequencing depth and limit assay-specific biases, TCR repertoire library preparation and sequencing were carried out by different laboratories using diverse techniques.

Using the deep immunoSEQ assay, multiplex PCR amplified TCR CDR3 regions from genomic DNA. Extracted genomic DNA from each cell subset was distributed evenly across all wells of several immunoSEQ 96-well plates, and each plate was treated as a replicate. Each replicate PCR for unsorted PBMC received about 0.3 ug genomic DNA, equal to about 30,000 T cell genomes. Ten immunoSEQ deep assay plates were used to sequence the unsorted PBMC genomic DNA. Purified libraries were measured with a Qubit 3.0 fluorometer, size-checked on a Bioanalyzer 2100, and measured again with the KAPA Library Quantification kit. Every immunoSEQ 96-well plate was sequenced on a separate single-read 150-cycle Illumina NextSeq 550 flow cell. For the original study's pipeline: The immunoSEQ output contained only junctional sequences without quality scores, so filtering could not match that applied to full-length reads. To assign V/J genes and CDR3, sequences were annotated against IMGT germline references using PyIR, a Python wrapper for IgBLAST v1.9. Reads with weak V/J assignments (E-value above 1e-6), missing CDR3, stop codons, out-of-frame junctions, or ambiguous translated residues were removed. V3J clonotypes were defined by identical inferred V gene, J gene, and CDR3 amino acid sequence. The percentage overlap between two repertoires was calculated by dividing the number of shared unique clonotypes by the size of the smaller repertoire. RTK rarefaction, the Chao1 estimator, and Recon v2.1 estimates of unobserved clonotypes were used to assess repertoire richness. Not all clones reach the TCRdb copy of this immuneACCESS table, which keeps in-frame sequences only. Checked studies attribute under half of the gap to unresolved V genes and leave the rest unexplained. That table gives V, J and clone size, and the DNA gave D and trimming. Across this sample there are some 530,000 clones, with around 85% seen only once. Roughly an eighth of the sample is in the top ten clones.

The CDR3 runs 18 amino acids, cysteine and phenylalanine included. The retained sequence is limited to the CDR3, 54 bases, with the frame set at the first base. The germline ends are 21 bases apart after V is trimmed by 0 bases and J by 0 bases. The germline V gene (reference sequence) sets CDR1 to GTSNPN and CDR2 to SVGIG. The donors were healthy, HIV-negative adults who had no recently reported acute infections or vaccinations. Every donor was a Caucasian adult living in Nashville, Tennessee, USA. For unsorted samples, some 90 million PBMCs were counted, and genomic DNA was extracted using the QIAamp DNA Blood Mini kit. Blood was collected by leukapheresis, and PBMCs were isolated by Ficoll-Histopaque density gradient centrifugation and then cryopreserved in liquid nitrogen vapor phase. This clone was counted a single time. Its target antigen remains unknown. No much larger clone exists at a distance of one base, and base qualities are not known.

What the research found in general, with its limitations: Only blood was sampled, and tissue TCR repertoires likely differ from those in blood. Because the study included only a small number of donors, the genetic and exposure-history diversity represented was limited. Based on pairwise subsampling, the degree of clonotype sharing among donors was expected to be affected by sequencing depth.

Recombination linked TRBV30 to TRBJ2-7; the D gene assignment is ambiguous. The source is a woman in her forties in good health. Some clones in this sample may be carry-over from other donors' samples. Sequenced: PBMCs. In nucleotides, the sequence is TGTGCCTGGAGTGTAAATACCCCGGGCCCATACAACTCCTACGAGCAGTACTTC. This is translated as CAWSVNTPGPYNSYEQYF.